This T cell receptor beta chain was recorded in a study of TIL therapy for anti-PD-1-resistant metastatic lung cancer. At the level of the study: Patients then received nivolumab; progressors got lymphodepletion, TIL and IL-2.

The CDR3 is 15 residues long. The immunoSEQ assay was v3. Sequencing used immunoSEQ multiplex PCR; TCRdb keeps in-frame clones, though not all of them. The sample holds under 55,000 clones, less than 80% seen once. The time point was: pre-treatment sample, taken before nivolumab and TIL therapy. Patients were adults with stage 4 NSCLC. By share, this clone ranks as medium-sized (0.01 to 0.1%). The sample in question was blood, obtained at baseline. The source of this sequence is a woman aged 25 to 80 with non-small cell lung cancer. The chain carries TRBV21-1 and TRBJ1-2. TRBV21-1 is deemed a pseudogene. For the CDR3, the DNA is TGTGCCAGCAGCGACCGGGCCACCAGCCCATATGGCTACACCTTC. This codes for CASSDRATSPYGYTF.